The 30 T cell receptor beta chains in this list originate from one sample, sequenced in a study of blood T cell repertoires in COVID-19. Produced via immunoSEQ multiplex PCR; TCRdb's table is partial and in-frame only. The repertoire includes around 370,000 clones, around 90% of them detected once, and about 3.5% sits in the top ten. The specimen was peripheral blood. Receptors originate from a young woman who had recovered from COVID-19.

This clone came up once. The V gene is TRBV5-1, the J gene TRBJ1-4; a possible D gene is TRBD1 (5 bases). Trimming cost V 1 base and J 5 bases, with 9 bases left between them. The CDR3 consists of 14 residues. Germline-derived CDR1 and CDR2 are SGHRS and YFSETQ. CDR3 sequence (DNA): TGCGCCAGCAGCTTGACAGGCGGAAATGAAAAACTGTTTTTT. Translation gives CASSLTGGNEKLFF.

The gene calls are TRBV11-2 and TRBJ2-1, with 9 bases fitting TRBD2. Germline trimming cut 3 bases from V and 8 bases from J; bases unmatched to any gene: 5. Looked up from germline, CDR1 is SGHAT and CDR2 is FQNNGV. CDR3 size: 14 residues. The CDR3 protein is CASSFGTSFDEQFF. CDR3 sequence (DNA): TGTGCCAGCAGCTTTGGGACTAGCTTCGATGAGCAGTTCTTC.

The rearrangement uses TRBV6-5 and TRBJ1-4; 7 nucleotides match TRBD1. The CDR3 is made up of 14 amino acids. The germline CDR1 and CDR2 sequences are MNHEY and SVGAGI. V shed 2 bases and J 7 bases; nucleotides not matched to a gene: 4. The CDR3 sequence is CASSYPRGFEKLFF. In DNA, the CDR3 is TGTGCCAGCAGTTACCCCAGGGGGTTTGAAAAACTGTTTTTT.

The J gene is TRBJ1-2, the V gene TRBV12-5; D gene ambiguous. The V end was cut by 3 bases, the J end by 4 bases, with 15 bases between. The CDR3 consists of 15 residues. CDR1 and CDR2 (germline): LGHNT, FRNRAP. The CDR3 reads CASGFSRLPVYGYTF. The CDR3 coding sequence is TGTGCTAGTGGTTTTTCCAGGCTGCCCGTCTATGGCTACACCTTC.

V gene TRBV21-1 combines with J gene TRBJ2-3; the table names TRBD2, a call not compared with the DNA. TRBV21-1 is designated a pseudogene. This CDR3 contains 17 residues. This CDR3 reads CASSKLIAGAAGDTQYF. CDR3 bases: TGTGCCAGCAGCAAACTAATAGCGGGAGCCGCGGGAGATACGCAGTATTTT.

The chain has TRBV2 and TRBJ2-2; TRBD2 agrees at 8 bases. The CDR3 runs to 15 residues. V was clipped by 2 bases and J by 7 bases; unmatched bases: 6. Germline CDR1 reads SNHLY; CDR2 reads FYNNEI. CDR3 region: CASSETGLGGGELFF. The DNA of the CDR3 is TGTGCCAGCAGTGAAACGGGACTAGGCGGCGGGGAGCTGTTTTTT.

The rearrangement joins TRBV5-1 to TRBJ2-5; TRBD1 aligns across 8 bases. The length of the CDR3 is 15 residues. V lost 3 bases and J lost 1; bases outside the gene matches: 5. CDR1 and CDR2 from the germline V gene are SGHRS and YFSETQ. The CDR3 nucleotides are TGCGCCAGCAGCTCCGACAGGGGACTCCAAGAGACCCAGTACTTC. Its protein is CASSSDRGLQETQYF.

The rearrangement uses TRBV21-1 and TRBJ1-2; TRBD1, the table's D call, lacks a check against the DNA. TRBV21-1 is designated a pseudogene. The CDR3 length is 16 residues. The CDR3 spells CASSRHTNFTNYGYTF. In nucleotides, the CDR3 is TGTGCCAGCAGCCGACACACAAACTTTACTAACTATGGCTACACCTTC.

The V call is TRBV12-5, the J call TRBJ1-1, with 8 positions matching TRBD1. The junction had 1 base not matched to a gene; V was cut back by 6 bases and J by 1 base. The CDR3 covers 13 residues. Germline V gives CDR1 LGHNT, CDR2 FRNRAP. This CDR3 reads CASGGTGNTEAFF. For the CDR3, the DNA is TGTGCTAGTGGAGGGACAGGGAACACTGAAGCTTTCTTT.

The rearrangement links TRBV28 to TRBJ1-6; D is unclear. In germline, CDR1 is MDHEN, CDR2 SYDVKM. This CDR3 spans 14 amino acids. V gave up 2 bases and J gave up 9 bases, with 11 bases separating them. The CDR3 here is CASSLAGLGSPLHF. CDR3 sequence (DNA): TGTGCCAGCAGTTTAGCGGGGTTGGGTTCACCCCTCCACTTT.

The CDR3 region has the DNA TGCAGCGTTGAAGTGGTGGGAGGGCCATCTGGGGAGCAGTACGTC. Translated, it gives CSVEVVGGPSGEQYV. The rearrangement joins TRBV29-1 to TRBJ2-7; 7 nucleotides line up with TRBD2. Losses at the gene ends were 1 base for V and 7 bases for J; bases not matched to a gene: 13. The CDR3 runs to 15 residues. Germline CDR1 and CDR2: SQVTM and ANQGSEA.

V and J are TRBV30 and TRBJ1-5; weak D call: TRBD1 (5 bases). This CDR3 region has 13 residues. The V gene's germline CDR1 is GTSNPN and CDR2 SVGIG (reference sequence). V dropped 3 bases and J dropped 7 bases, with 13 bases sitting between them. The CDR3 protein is CAWRLGEGQPQHF. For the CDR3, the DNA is TGTGCCTGGAGGCTAGGGGAAGGACAGCCCCAGCATTTT.

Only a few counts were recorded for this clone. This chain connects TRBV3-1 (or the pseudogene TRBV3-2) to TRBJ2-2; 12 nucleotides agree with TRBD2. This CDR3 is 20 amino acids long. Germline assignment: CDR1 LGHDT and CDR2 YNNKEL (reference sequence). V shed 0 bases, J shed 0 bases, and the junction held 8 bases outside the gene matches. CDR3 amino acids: CASSQDLKLAGGANTGELFF. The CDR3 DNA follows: TGTGCCAGCAGCCAAGATCTTAAACTAGCGGGAGGCGCGAACACCGGGGAGCTGTTTTTT.

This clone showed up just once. CDR3 coding DNA: TGTGCCAGCAGCTTATCCCGTGTTGGGGGGAGGGGTACGCAGTATTTT. Its protein is CASSLSRVGGRGTQYF. The rearrangement links TRBV7-8 to TRBJ2-3, with TRBD2 identical over 7 bases. In germline, CDR1 is SGHVS, CDR2 FQNEAQ. J lost 8 bases, V lost 2 bases, and 13 bases had no gene match. This CDR3 region has 16 residues.

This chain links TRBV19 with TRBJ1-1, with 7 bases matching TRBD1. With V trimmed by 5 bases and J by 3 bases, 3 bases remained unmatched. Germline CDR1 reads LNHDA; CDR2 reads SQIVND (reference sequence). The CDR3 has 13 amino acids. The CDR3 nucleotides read TGTGCCAGTAGTTCCACAGGGGACACTGAAGCTTTCTTT. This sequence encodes CASSSTGDTEAFF.

The CDR3 sequence: CASSLDHDRATHEQYV. The CDR3 nucleotides read TGTGCCAGCAGCTTAGACCATGACAGGGCAACTCACGAGCAGTACGTC. The V gene is TRBV7-8, the J gene TRBJ2-7, with 7 bases lining up with TRBD1. The CDR3 is 16 amino acids. V shed 1 base and J 5 bases; nucleotides not matched to a gene: 11. CDR1 and CDR2 from the germline V gene are SGHVS and FQNEAQ.

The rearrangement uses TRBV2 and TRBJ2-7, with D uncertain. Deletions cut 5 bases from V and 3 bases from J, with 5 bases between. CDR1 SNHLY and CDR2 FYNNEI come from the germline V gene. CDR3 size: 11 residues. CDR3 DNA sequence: TGTGCCAGCAGTCTCGGCTACGAGCAGTACGTC. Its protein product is CASSLGYEQYV.

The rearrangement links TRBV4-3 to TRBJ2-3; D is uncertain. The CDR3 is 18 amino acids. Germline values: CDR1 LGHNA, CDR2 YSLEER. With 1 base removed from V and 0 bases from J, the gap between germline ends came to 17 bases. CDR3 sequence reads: CASSQGTDPRRSTDTQYF. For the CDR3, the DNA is TGCGCCAGCAGCCAAGGTACGGATCCACGGAGAAGCACAGATACGCAGTATTTT.

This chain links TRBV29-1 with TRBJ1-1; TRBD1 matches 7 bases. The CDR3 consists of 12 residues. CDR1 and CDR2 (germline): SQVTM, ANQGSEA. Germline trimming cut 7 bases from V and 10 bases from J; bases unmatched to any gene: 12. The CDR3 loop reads CSAYGSRGPAFF. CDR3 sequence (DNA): TGCAGCGCATACGGTTCGAGGGGGCCAGCTTTCTTT.

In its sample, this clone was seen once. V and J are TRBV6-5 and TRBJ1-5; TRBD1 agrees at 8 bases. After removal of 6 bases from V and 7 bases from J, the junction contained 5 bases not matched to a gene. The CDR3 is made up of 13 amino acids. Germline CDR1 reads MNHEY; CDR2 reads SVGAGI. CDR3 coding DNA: TGTGCCAGCAGCCGGGACAGGATCCAGCCCCAGCATTTT. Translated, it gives CASSRDRIQPQHF.

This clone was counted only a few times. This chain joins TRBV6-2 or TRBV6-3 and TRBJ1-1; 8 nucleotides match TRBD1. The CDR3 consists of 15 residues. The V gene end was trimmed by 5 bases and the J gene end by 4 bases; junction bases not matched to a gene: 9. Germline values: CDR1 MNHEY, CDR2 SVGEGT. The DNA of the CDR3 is TGTGCCAGCAGTGCGGACAGGGCATACGGCACTGAAGCTTTCTTT. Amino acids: CASSADRAYGTEAFF.

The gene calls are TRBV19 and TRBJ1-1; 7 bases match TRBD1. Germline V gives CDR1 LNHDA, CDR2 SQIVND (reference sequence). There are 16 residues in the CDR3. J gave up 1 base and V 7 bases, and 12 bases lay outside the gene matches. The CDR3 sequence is CASNAQTGVGNTEAFF. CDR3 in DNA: TGTGCCAGTAACGCTCAAACAGGGGTTGGGAACACTGAAGCTTTCTTT.

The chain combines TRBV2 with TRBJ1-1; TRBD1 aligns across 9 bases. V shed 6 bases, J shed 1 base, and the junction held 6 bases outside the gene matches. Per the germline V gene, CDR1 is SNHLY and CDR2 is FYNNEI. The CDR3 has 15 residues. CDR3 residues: CASSEDRGRNTEAFF. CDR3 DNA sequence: TGTGCCAGCAGCGAGGACAGGGGAAGGAACACTGAAGCTTTCTTT.

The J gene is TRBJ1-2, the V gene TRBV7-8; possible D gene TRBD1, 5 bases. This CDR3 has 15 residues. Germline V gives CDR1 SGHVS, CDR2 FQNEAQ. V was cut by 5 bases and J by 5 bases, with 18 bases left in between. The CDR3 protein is CASSRPGGAGYGYTF. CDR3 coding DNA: TGTGCCAGCAGCCGACCGGGGGGAGCGGGGTATGGCTACACCTTC.

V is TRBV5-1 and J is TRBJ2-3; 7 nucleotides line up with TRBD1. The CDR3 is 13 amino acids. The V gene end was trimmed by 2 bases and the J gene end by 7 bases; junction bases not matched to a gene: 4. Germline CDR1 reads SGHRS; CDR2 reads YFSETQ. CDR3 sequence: CASSLQGINTQYF. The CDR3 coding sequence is TGCGCCAGCAGCTTACAGGGGATTAATACGCAGTATTTT.

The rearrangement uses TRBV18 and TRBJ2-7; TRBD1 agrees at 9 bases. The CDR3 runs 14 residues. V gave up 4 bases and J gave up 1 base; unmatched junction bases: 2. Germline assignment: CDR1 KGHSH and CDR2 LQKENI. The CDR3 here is CASSRTGESYEQYV. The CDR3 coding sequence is TGTGCCAGCTCACGGACAGGGGAATCCTACGAGCAGTACGTC.

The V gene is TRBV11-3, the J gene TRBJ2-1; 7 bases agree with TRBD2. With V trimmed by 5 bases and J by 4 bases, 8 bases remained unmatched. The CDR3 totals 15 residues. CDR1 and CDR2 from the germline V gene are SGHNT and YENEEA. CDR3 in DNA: TGTGCCAGCAGCCGCGGGAGCTCTGGATACAATGAGCAGTTCTTC. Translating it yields CASSRGSSGYNEQFF.

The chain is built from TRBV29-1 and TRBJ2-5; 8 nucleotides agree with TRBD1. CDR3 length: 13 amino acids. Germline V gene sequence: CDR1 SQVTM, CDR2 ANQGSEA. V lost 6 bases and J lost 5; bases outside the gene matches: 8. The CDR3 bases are TGCAGCGTCAAACCAGGGGGCACGGAGACCCAGTACTTC. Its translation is CSVKPGGTETQYF.

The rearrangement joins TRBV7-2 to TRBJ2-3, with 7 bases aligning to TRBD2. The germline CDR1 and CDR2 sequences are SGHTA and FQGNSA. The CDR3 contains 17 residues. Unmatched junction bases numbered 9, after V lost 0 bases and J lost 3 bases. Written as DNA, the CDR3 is TGTGCCAGCAGCTTAGCCCTTGGCGGGAGATCAACAGATACGCAGTATTTT. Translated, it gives CASSLALGGRSTDTQYF.

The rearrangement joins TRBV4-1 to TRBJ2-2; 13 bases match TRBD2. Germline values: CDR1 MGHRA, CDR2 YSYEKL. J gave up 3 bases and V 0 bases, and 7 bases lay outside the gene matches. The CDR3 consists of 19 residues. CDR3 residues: CASSQESTSGRAYTGELFF. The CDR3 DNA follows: TGCGCCAGCAGCCAAGAGTCCACTAGCGGGAGGGCCTACACCGGGGAGCTGTTTTTT.